This T cell receptor (beta chain) was identified during a study of blood T cells in healthy people across ages. Next came a second PCR, run for about 7 to 12 cycles, which used a sample-barcoded 5' primer along with a J-beta primer mix. TCRdb independently ran MiXCR on the 5' RACE reads; one entry per CDR3 protein. Of over 1,500,000 distinct CDR3 sequences listed, roughly 49% are singletons. With respect to this clonotype: Its antigen is undetermined.

Study conclusions and caveats: The study could not conclusively compare naive and antigen-experienced cells, given its unsorted PBMCs. A roughly linear age-dependent decrease characterized TCR beta diversity per million T cells. It was not known whether donors were CMV positive (a possible confounder of expanded clonotype changes).

V shed 2 bases, J shed 8 bases, and the junction held 10 bases outside the gene matches. Germline V lookup: CDR1 MNHEY, CDR2 SMNVEV (reference sequence). The CDR3 is 16 residues long. The chain carries TRBV27 and TRBJ2-1, with 9 positions matching TRBD2. This TCR came from a middle-aged woman in good health. Sequencing was carried out using blood. CDR3 sequence: CASSLGLRGGPDEQFF. The DNA of the CDR3 is TGTGCCAGCAGTTTAGGGTTGCGGGGGGGCCCGGATGAGCAGTTCTTC.